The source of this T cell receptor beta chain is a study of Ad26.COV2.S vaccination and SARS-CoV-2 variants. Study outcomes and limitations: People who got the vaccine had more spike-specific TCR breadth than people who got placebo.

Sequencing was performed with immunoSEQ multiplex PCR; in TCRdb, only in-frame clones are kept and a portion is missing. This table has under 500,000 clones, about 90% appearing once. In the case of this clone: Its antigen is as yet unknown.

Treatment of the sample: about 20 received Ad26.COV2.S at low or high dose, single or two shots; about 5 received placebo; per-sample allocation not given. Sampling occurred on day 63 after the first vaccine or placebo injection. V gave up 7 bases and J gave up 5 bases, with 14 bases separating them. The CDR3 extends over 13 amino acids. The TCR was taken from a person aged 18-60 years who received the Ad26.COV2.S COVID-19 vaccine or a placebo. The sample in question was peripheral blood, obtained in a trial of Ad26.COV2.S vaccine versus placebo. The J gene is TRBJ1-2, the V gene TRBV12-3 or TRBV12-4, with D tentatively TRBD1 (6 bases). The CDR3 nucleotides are TGTGCCAGCACCTGGACAGCTTCTTATGGCTACACCTTC. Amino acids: CASTWTASYGYTF.